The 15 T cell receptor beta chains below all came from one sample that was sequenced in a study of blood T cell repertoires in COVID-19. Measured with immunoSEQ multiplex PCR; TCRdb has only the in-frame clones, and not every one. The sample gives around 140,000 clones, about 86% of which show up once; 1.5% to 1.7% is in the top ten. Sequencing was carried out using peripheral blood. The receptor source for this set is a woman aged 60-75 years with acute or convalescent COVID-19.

This chain's CDR3 is CASSPPWGRMNTEAFF. The CDR3 region has the DNA TGTGCCAGCAGCCCTCCCTGGGGCAGGATGAACACTGAAGCTTTCTTT. This chain connects TRBV7-2 to TRBJ1-1; the D gene is possibly TRBD1 (5 bases). V lost 5 bases, J lost 0 bases, and 16 bases lay in between. CDR1 is SGHTA, CDR2 FQGNSA, per germline. This CDR3 is built from 16 residues.

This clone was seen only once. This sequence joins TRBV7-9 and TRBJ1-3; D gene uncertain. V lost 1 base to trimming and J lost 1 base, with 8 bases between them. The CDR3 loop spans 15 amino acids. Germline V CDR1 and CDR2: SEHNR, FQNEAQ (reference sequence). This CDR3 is CASSLGRGSGNTIYF. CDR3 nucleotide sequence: TGTGCCAGCAGCTTAGGGCGGGGATCTGGAAACACCATATATTTT.

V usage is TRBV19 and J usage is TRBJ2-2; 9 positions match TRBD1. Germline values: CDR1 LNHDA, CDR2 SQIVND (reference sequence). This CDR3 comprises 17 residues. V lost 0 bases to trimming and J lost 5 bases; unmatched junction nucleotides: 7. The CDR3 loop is CASSIEVGQGYTGELFF. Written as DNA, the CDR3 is TGTGCCAGTAGTATAGAGGTTGGACAGGGGTATACCGGGGAGCTGTTTTTT. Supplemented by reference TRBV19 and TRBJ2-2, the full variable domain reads DGGITQSPKYLFRKEGQNVTLSCEQNLNHDAMYWYRQDPGQGLRLIYYSQIVNDFQKGDIAEGYSVSREKKESFPLTVTSAQKNPTAFYLCASSIEVGQGYTGELFFGEGSRLTVL.

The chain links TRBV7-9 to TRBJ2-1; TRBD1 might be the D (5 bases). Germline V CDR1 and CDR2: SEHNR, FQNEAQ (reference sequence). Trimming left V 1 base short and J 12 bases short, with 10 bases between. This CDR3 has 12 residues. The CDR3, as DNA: TGTGCCAGCAGCTTAGAAACAGGCGCGCAGTTCTTC. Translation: CASSLETGAQFF.

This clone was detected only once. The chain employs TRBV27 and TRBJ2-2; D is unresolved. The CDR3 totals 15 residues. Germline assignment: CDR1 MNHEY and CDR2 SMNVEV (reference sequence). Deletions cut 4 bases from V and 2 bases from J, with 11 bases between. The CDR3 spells CASSWAGINTGELFF. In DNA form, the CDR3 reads TGTGCCAGCAGTTGGGCAGGAATAAACACCGGGGAGCTGTTTTTT.

In DNA, the CDR3 is TGTGCCAGCAGCTTGTACAGTGGGGAAAAACTGTTTTTT. Its protein product is CASSLYSGEKLFF. This chain joins TRBV7-2 and TRBJ1-4; D unclear. V lost 3 bases and J 8 bases, leaving 10 bases between the germline ends. The CDR3 has 13 amino acids. The germline gives CDR1 SGHTA, CDR2 FQGNSA.

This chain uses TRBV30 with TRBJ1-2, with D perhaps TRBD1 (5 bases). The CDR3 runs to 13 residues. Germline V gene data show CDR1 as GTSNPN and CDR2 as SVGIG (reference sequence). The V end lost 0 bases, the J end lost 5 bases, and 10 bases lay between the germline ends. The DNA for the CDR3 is TGTGCCTGGAGTGTACGGGGGTATTATGGCTACACCTTC. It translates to CAWSVRGYYGYTF.

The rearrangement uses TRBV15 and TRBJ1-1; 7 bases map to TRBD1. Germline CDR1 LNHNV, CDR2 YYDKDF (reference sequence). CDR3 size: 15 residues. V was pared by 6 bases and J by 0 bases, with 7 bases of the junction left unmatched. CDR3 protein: CATRRDRIMNTEAFF. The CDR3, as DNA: TGTGCCACCAGACGGGACAGAATAATGAACACTGAAGCTTTCTTT.

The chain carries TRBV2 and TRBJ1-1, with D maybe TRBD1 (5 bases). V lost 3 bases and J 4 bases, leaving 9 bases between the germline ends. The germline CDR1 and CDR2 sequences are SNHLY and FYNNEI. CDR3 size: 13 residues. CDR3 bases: TGTGCCAGCAGTGAGGAACAGGTCACTGAAGCTTTCTTT. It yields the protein CASSEEQVTEAFF.

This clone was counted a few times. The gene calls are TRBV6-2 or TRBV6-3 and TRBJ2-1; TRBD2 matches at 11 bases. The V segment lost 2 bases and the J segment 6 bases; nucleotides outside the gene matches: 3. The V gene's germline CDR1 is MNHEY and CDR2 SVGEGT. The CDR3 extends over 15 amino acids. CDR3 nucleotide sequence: TGTGCCAGCAGTTACGGGGGACTAGCGGTCAATGAGCAGTTCTTC. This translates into CASSYGGLAVNEQFF.

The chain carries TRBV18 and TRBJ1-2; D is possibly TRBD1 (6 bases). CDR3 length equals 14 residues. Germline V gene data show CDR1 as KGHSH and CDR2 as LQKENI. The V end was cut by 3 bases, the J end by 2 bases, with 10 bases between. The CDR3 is CASSPTGLNYGYTF. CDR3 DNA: TGTGCCAGCTCACCGACAGGCTTAAACTATGGCTACACCTTC.

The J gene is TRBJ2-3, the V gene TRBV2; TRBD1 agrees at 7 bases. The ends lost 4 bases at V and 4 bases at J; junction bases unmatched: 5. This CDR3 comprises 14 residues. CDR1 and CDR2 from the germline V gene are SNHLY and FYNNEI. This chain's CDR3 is CASSVRQGADTQYF. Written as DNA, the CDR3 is TGTGCCAGCAGTGTGCGTCAGGGGGCAGATACGCAGTATTTT.

CDR3 sequence reads: CASSQEWRGVEHVQWGYTF. Here the CDR3 DNA reads TGTGCCAGCAGCCAAGAATGGCGGGGAGTGGAGCATGTTCAGTGGGGCTACACCTTC. This chain uses TRBV14 with TRBJ1-2; D uncertain. Trimming cost V 0 bases and J 8 bases, with 28 bases left between them. The germline V gene has CDR1 SGHDN and CDR2 FVKESK. The CDR3 contains 19 residues. The whole variable domain, remainder taken from reference TRBV14 and TRBJ1-2, is EAGVTQFPSHSVIEKGQTVTLRCDPISGHDNLYWYRRVMGKEIKFLLHFVKESKQDESGMPNNRFLAERTGGTYSTLKVQPAELEDSGVYFCASSQEWRGVEHVQWGYTFGSGTRLTVV.

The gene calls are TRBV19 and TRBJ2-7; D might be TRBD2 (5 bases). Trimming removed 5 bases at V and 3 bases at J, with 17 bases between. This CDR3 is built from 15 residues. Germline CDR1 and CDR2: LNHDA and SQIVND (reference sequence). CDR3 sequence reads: CASSARTEEVYEQYF. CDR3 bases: TGTGCCAGTAGTGCCAGGACGGAGGAGGTCTACGAGCAGTACTTC. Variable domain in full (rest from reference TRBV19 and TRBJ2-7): DGGITQSPKYLFRKEGQNVTLSCEQNLNHDAMYWYRQDPGQGLRLIYYSQIVNDFQKGDIAEGYSVSREKKESFPLTVTSAQKNPTAFYLCASSARTEEVYEQYFGPGTRLTVT.

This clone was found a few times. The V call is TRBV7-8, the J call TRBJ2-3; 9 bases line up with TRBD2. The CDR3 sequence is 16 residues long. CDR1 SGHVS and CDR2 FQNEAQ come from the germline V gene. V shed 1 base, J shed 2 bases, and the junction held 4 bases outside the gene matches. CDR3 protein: CASSLVSGGPTDTQYF. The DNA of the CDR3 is TGTGCCAGCAGCTTAGTCAGCGGGGGGCCCACAGATACGCAGTATTTT.